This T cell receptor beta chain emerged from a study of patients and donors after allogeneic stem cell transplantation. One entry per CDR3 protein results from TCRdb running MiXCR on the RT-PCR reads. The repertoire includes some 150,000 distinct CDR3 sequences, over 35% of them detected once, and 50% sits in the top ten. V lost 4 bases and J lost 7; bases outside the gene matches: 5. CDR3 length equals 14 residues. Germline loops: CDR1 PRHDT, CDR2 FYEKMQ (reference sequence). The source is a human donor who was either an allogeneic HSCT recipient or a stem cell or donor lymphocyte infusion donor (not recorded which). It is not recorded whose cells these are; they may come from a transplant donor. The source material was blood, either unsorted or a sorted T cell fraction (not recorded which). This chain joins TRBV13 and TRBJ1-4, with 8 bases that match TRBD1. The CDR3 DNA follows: TGTGCCAGCAGCTCAGGGGGCTCGGGTGAAAAACTGTTTTTT. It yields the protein CASSSGGSGEKLFF.